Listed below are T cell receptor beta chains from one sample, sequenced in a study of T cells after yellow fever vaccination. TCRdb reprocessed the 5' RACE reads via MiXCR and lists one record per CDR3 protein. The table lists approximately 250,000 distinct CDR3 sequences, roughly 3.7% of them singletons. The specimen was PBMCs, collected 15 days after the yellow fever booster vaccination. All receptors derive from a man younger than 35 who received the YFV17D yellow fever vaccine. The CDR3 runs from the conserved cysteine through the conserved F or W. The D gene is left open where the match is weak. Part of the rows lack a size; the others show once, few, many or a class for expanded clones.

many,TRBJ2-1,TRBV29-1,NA,TGCAGCGTTGAAGGGGCAGCTACTTGGCCCTACAATGAGCAGTTCTTC,CSVEGAATWPYNEQFF
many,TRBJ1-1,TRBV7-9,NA,TGTGCCAGCAGCTCACCGACGGATAAAGCTTTCTTT,CASSSPTDKAFF
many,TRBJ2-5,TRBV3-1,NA,TGTGCCAGCAGCCGCCCTTCGCAAGAGACCCAGTACTTC,CASSRPSQETQYF
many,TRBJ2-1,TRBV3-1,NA,TGTGCCAGCAGCCCCCTCCGGGGTTCCATATACAATGAGCAGTTCTTC,CASSPLRGSIYNEQFF
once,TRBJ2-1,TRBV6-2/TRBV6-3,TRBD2,TGTGCCAGCAGCGCCGTCCCGGGACTAGCGGGGGTTAATGAGCAGTTCTTC,CASSAVPGLAGVNEQFF
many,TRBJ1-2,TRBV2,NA,TGTGCCAGCAGTGAACGGGGCCAGGGCTACTATGGCTACACCTTC,CASSERGQGYYGYTF
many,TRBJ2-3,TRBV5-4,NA,TGTGCCAGCAGCTTCGGGGCTGGCACAGATACGCAGTATTTT,CASSFGAGTDTQYF
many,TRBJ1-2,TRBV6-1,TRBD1,TGTGCCAGCATCTTCCCGGGACAGGGCCGTGGCTACACCTTC,CASIFPGQGRGYTF
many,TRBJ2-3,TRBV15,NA,TGTGCCACCAGCAGACCGACCGGGCTCGCTAGCACAGATACGCAGTATTTT,CATSRPTGLASTDTQYF
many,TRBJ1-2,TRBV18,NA,TGTGCCAGCTCACCATTAGCGACGAAAGCAGTTCCTAACTATGGCTACACCTTC,CASSPLATKAVPNYGYTF
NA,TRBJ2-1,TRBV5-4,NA,TGTGCCAGCAGCTTTGGGGGGGCGGGGGAGCAGTTCTTC,CASSFGGAGEQFF
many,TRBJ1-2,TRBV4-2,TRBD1,TGTGCCAGCAGCTCGGCGGGACAGGGAACCTATGGCTACACCTTC,CASSSAGQGTYGYTF
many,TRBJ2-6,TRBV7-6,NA,TGTGCCAGCAGCTTATACTCTCTCCGCTCTGGGGCCAACGTCCTGACTTTC,CASSLYSLRSGANVLTF
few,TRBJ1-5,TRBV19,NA,TGTGCCAGTAATCCCCTCTATAGCAATCAGCCCCAGCATTTT,CASNPLYSNQPQHF
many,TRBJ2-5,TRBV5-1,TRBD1,TGCGCCAGCAGCTTGGTCCCCCCGGGACAGGGAGAAGAGACCCAGTACTTC,CASSLVPPGQGEETQYF
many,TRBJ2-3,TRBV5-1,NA,TGCGCCAGCAGATCTTTTGTTCAGGATACGCAGTATTTT,CASRSFVQDTQYF
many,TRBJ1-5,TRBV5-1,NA,TGCGCCAGCAGCTTGGCGGCAGGGGATCAGCCCCAGCATTTT,CASSLAAGDQPQHF
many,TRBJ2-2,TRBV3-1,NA,TGTGCCAGCAGCCAAGAGCCCAGGTCTTCCGGGGAGCTGTTTTTT,CASSQEPRSSGELFF
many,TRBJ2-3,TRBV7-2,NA,TGTGCCAGCAGCCCGTGGGGGGGGCCAACAGATACGCAGTATTTT,CASSPWGGPTDTQYF
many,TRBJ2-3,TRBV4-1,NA,TGCGCCAGCAGCCAAGTTGTGGGTCCAGATACGCAGTATTTT,CASSQVVGPDTQYF
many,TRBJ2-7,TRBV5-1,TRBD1,TGCGCCAGCGAAACCGGGACAGGGGGCGACGAGCAGTACTTC,CASETGTGGDEQYF
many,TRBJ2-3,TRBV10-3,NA,TGTGCCATCAGTCGACCCCGGACCACAGATACGCAGTATTTT,CAISRPRTTDTQYF
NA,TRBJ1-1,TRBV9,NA,TGTGCCAGCAGCGTATCGTCTATGAACACTGAAGCTTTCTTT,CASSVSSMNTEAFF
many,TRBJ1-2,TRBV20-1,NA,TGCAGTGCTAGAGGGGGCCTTGGCTATGGCTACACCTTC,CSARGGLGYGYTF
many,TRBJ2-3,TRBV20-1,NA,TGCAGTGCTAGACCAGGGGTCAATACAGATACGCAGTATTTT,CSARPGVNTDTQYF
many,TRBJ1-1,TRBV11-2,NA,TGTGCCAGCAGCTTAGGATCCGCAGGATACGAAGGGGCTTTCTTT,CASSLGSAGYEGAFF
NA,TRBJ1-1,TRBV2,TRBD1,TGTGCCAGCGAAGAGACAGGGGACACTGAAGCTTTCTTT,CASEETGDTEAFF
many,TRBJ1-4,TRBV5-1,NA,TGCGCCAGCAGGGCCGGGACTGCGAATGAAAAACTGTTTTTT,CASRAGTANEKLFF
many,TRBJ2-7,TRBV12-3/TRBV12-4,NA,TGTGCCAGCAGCGTTGACAGATTTCCATCCTACGAGCAGTACTTC,CASSVDRFPSYEQYF
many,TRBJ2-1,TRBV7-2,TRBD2,TGTGCCAGCAGCTTACTAGCGGGGGCCACCTACAATGAGCAGTTCTTC,CASSLLAGATYNEQFF
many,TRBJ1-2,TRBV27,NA,TGTGCCAGCAGTTCGGACGGAAGATATGGCTACACCTTC,CASSSDGRYGYTF
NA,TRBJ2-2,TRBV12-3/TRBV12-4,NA,TGTGCCAGCAGTTGGCGAGCGGCCGGGGAGCTGTTTTTT,CASSWRAAGELFF
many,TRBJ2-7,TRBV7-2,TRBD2,TGTGCCAGCACCGTAGCGGGGGGAACCTACGAGCAGTACTTC,CASTVAGGTYEQYF
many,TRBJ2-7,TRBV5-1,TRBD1,TGCGCCAGCAGCTTGCCGACAGGGGTCTACGAGCAGTACTTC,CASSLPTGVYEQYF
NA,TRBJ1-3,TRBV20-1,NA,TGCAGTGCTAGAAAGGCAGGTGGAAACACCATATATTTT,CSARKAGGNTIYF
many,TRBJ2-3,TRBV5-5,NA,TGTGCCAGCCAGAGGGGCGCGAGCACAGATACGCAGTATTTT,CASQRGASTDTQYF
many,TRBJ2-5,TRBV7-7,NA,TGTGCCAGCAGCTCCCAGCGTCAAGAGACCCAGTACTTC,CASSSQRQETQYF
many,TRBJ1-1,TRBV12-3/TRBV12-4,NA,TGTGCCAGCAGTTTATTGGGCGCGGCCCCAAACACTGAAGCTTTCTTT,CASSLLGAAPNTEAFF
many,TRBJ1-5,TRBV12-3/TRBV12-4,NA,TGTGCCAGCAGGTCAGGGGTTTCGAGCAATCAGCCCCAGCATTTT,CASRSGVSSNQPQHF
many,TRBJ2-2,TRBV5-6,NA,TGTGCCAGCAGCTTGACGGGGGGCAGAAGATCCGGGGAGCTGTTTTTT,CASSLTGGRRSGELFF
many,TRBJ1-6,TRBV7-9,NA,TGTGCCAGCACCCCGACGGTTAATTCACCCCTCCACTTT,CASTPTVNSPLHF
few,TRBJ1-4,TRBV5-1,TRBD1,TGCGCCAGCAGCTTGGGCTTGGGACAGGGGAACGAAAAACTGTTTTTT,CASSLGLGQGNEKLFF
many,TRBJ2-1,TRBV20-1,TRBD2,TGCAGTGCCTATAAAGGACTAGACAATGAGCAGTTCTTC,CSAYKGLDNEQFF
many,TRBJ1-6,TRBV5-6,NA,TGTGCCAGCAGCCCCGGGATTTTTTCCTATAATTCACCCCTCCACTTT,CASSPGIFSYNSPLHF
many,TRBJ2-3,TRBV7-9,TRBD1,TGTGCCAGCAGCCCTCGGACAGGGACAGATACGCAGTATTTT,CASSPRTGTDTQYF
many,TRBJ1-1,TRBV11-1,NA,TGTGCCAGCAGAACTACCAGGGGCTTGAACACTGAAGCTTTCTTT,CASRTTRGLNTEAFF
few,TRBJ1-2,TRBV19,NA,TGTGCCAGTAGCCCCCCACGGGGCTATGGCTACACCTTC,CASSPPRGYGYTF
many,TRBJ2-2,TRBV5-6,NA,TGTGCCAGCAGCTTCAGCAGGGAAGGGAGGACCGGGGAGCTGTTTTTT,CASSFSREGRTGELFF